This T cell receptor (beta chain) was sequenced in a study of breast tumors, draining lymph nodes, adjacent tissues. TCRdb itself ran the multiplex PCR reads through MiXCR, one entry per CDR3 protein. The sample lists 90,000 to 120,000 distinct CDR3 sequences; 21% were seen once. This clonotype has a count of ten or more. Antigen specificity is unknown. Study results and limitations: Data fit most tumor T cells coming from lymph node, expanding in tumor. Compared with basal-like, luminal-like tumors shared significantly more repertoire with nontumor tissue. Tumor T cell lymph node origin was a supported hypothesis, not proven.

The ends were cut back, 6 bases at V and 1 base at J, with 14 bases in the middle. The CDR3 spans 15 residues. Breast cancer patients provided tissue from their axillary draining lymph nodes. The rearrangement links TRBV12-3 or TRBV12-4 to TRBJ2-3; no clear D. This sequence was found in a female donor with breast cancer. Some clones in this sample may be carry-over from other donors' samples. Sequencing used axillary lymph node tissue. This CDR3 reads CASRQYRAGTDTQYF. CDR3 DNA sequence: TGTGCCAGCAGGCAGTACCGGGCGGGCACAGATACGCAGTATTTT.